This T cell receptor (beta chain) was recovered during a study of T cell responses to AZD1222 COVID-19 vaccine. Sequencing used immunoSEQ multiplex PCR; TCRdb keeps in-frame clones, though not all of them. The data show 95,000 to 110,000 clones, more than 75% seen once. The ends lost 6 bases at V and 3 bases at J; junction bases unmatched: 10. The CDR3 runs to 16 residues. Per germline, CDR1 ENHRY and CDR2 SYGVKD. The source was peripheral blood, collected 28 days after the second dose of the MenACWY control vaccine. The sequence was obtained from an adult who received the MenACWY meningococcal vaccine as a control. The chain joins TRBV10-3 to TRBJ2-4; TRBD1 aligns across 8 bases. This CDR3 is CAISRQGLDGKNIQYF. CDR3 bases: TGTGCCATCAGCCGACAGGGGCTAGACGGCAAAAACATTCAGTACTTC.